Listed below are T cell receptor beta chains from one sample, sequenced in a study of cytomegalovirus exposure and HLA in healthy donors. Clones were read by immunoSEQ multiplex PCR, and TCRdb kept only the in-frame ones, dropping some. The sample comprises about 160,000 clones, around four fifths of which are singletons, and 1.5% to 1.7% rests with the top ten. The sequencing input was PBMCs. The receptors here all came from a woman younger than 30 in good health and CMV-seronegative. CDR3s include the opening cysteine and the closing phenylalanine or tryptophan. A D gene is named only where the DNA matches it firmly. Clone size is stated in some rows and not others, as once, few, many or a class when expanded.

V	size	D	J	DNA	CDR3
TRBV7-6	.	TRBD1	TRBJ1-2	TGTGCCAGCAGCTTAACGGGGACAGTGGGTGTGTGGGGCTACACCTTC	CASSLTGTVGVWGYTF
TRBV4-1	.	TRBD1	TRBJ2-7	TGCGCCAGCAGCCAAGAAGGACAGGGGGGGTACGAGCAGTACTTC	CASSQEGQGGYEQYF
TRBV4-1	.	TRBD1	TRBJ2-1	TGCGCCAGCAGCCAAGGACAGGGCAATGAGCAGTTCTTC	CASSQGQGNEQFF
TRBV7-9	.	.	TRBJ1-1	TGTGCCAGCAGCTTAGCCGGGGGACGGAACACTGAAGCTTTCTTT	CASSLAGGRNTEAFF
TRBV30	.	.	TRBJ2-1	TGTGCCTGGAGCGGTAGGCAGGGCTCCGGGAATGAGCAGTTCTTC	CAWSGRQGSGNEQFF
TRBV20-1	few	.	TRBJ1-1	TGCAGTGCTCGGATGACGATAGCCGCTTTCTTT	CSARMTIAAFF
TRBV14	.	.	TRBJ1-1	TGTGCCAGCAGCCCCGGGGGTGCACTAAACACTGAAGCTTTCTTT	CASSPGGALNTEAFF
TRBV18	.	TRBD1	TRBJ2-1	TGTGCCAGCTCTCCGGACACAGGGGGCGAGCAGTTCTTC	CASSPDTGGEQFF
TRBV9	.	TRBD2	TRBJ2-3	TGTGCCAGCAGCGTAGGACTAGCGGATACGCAGTATTTT	CASSVGLADTQYF
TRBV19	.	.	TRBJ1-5	TGTGCCAGTAGTATAGAGGGCAGGGGCAATCAGCCCCAGCATTTT	CASSIEGRGNQPQHF
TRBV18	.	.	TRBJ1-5	TGTGCCAGCTCACTCCGGGGGGATCAGCCCCAGCATTTT	CASSLRGDQPQHF
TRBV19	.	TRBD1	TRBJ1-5	TGTGCCAGTGTAGACAGGGTCGGCAATCAGCCCCAGCATTTT	CASVDRVGNQPQHF
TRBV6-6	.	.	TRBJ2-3	TGTGCCAGCAGCCCCCTCGGAGATACGCAGTATTTT	CASSPLGDTQYF
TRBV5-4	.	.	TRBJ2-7	TGTGCCAGCAGCCCCCCCGGGAACTACGAGCAGTACTTC	CASSPPGNYEQYF
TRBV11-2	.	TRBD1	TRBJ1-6	TGTGCCAGCAGGCGCAGACAGGGACCAATGACCCCCTATTCACCCCTCCACTTT	CASRRRQGPMTPYSPLHF
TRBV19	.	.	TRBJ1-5	TGTGCCAGTACTCCGAGGGGGAATCAGCCCCAGCATTTT	CASTPRGNQPQHF
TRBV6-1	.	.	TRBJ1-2	TGTGCCAGCAGTCGGACAGATAACTATGGCTACACCTTC	CASSRTDNYGYTF
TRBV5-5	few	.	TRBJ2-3	TGTGCCAGCAGTTTGACAATAACTAGGGTTGTGGATACGCAGTATTTT	CASSLTITRVVDTQYF
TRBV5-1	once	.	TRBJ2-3	TGCGCCAGCAGCCCAAAACCGACCAGGGCCACAGATACGCAGTATTTT	CASSPKPTRATDTQYF
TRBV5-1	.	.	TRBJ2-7	TGCGCCAGCAGCTCGGAGGGGCTAACATTTACGAGCAGGTCTTTTTTC	CASSSEGLTFTSRSFF
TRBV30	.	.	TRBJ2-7	TGTGCCTGGATGATCCTCAGGGGACCTAGGGACGAGCAGTACTTC	CAWMILRGPRDEQYF
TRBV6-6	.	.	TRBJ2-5	TGTGCCAGCAGTTACTTATCAGCGCGAGAGACCCAGTACTTC	CASSYLSARETQYF
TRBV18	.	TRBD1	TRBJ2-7	TGCGCCAGCTCACAAACGGGGACAGGGGACCTCTACGAGCAGTACTTC	CASSQTGTGDLYEQYF
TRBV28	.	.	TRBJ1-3	TGTGCCAGCAGTGTAAATGGAAACACCATATATTTT	CASSVNGNTIYF
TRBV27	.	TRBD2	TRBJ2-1	TGTGCCAGCAGGCTGACTAGCGGGGGGCCCAACAATGAGCAGTTCTTC	CASRLTSGGPNNEQFF
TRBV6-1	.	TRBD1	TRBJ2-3	TGTGCCAGCAGTAACAGGGGGGATACGCAGTATTTT	CASSNRGDTQYF
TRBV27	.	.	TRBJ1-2	TGTGCCAGCAGTCCAAATGGACAGCCTAACTATGGCTACACCTTC	CASSPNGQPNYGYTF
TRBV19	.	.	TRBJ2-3	TGTGCCAGTAGTCCCCACCCCTACGGGGACACAGATACGCAGTATTTT	CASSPHPYGDTDTQYF
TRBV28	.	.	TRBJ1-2	TGTGCCAGCAGCCCCTCCCCCCCAATGAGCTATGGCTACACCTTC	CASSPSPPMSYGYTF
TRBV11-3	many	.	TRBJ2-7	TGTGCCAGCAGCTTAGGACAGCCCTACGAGCAGTACTTC	CASSLGQPYEQYF
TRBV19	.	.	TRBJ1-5	TGTGCCAGTATCCGAAAAGCGAGCGGTCAGCCCCAGCATTTT	CASIRKASGQPQHF
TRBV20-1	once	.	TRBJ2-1	TGCAGTGCTTATTTAGAGGAGCAGTTCTTC	CSAYLEEQFF
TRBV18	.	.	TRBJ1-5	TGTGCCAGCTCACCGAACTGGAATCAGCCCCAGCATTTT	CASSPNWNQPQHF
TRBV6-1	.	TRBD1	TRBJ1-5	TGTGCCAGCAGTTCGACAGGGTATAGCAATCAGCCCCAGCATTTT	CASSSTGYSNQPQHF
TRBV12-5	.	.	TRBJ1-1	TGTGCTAGTGGTTTGCTAGACCTAACCACTGAAGCTTTCTTT	CASGLLDLTTEAFF
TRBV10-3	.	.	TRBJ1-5	TGTGCCATCAGTGAGTCGACGGGGGGGCCGAATCAGCCCCAGCATTTT	CAISESTGGPNQPQHF
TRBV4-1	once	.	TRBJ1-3	TGCGCCAGCAGCCAAGGTTGGGACTCCAGCTCTGGAAACACCATATATTTT	CASSQGWDSSSGNTIYF
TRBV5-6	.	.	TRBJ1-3	TGTGCCAGCAGCTTGTCGGGGGGCTCGGGAAACACCATATATTTT	CASSLSGGSGNTIYF
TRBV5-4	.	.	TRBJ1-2	TGTGCCAGCAGCCCATTCGGGGGGTTGAACTATGGCTACACCTTC	CASSPFGGLNYGYTF
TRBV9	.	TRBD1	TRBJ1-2	TGTGCCAGCAGTGACAGGGTCGGCTACACCTTC	CASSDRVGYTF
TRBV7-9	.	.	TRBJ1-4	TGTGCCAGCACCACAGGGTTAGCTAATGAAAAACTGTTTTTT	CASTTGLANEKLFF
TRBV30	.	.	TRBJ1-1	TGTGCCTGGAACAACAGGGTAGAGGCTTTCTTT	CAWNNRVEAFF
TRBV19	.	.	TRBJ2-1	TGTGCCAGTAGTACCTCGACCGGGAGAATAGACCCCCAGTTCTTC	CASSTSTGRIDPQFF
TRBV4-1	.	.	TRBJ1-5	TGCGCCAGCAGCCAAGTCACGGTCAATCAGCCCCAGCATTTT	CASSQVTVNQPQHF
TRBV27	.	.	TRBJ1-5	TGTGCCAGCAGTCCACAAAATAGCAATCAGCCCCAGCATTTT	CASSPQNSNQPQHF
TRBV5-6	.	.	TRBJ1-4	TGTGCCAGCAGCCAACCTCGGGGGGTTAATGAAAAACTGTTTTTT	CASSQPRGVNEKLFF
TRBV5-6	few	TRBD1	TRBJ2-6	TGTGCCAGCCGCACCCCAGGCCAGGGGGCCTTATCTGGGGCCAACGTCCTGACTTTC	CASRTPGQGALSGANVLTF
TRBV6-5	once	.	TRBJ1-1	TGTGCCTCCCAGGGAGGGGGTGGCACTGAAGCTTTCTTT	CASQGGGGTEAFF
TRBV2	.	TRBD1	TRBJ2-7	TGTGCCAAAAACCGTAGGACAGGCTACGAGCAGTACTTC	CAKNRRTGYEQYF
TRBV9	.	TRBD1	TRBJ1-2	TGTGCCAGCAGCGTAGCTAACAGGGGAGCGTATGGCTACACCTTC	CASSVANRGAYGYTF
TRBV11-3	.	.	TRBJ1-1	TGTGCCAGCACCCTTGGGGTAGGGACAAAGAACACTGAAGCTTTCTTT	CASTLGVGTKNTEAFF
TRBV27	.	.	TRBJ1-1	TGTGCCAGCAGTCCCAGGGTGAACACTGAAGCTTTCTTT	CASSPRVNTEAFF
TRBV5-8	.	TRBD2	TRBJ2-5	TGTGCCAGCAGCTCCCCCAGGGCGGGGGGGCTGGAGACCCAGTACTTC	CASSSPRAGGLETQYF
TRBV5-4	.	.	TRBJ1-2	TGTGCCAGCAGCTTGGATCAGACTAACTATGGCTACACCTTC	CASSLDQTNYGYTF
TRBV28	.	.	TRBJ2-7	TGTGCCAGCAGACCCCCGGGACAAAAGTACGAGCAGTACTTC	CASRPPGQKYEQYF
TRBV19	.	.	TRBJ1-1	TGTGCCAGTAGTATAGGTGCGTCAGGGGCGAGCACTGAAGCTTTCTTT	CASSIGASGASTEAFF
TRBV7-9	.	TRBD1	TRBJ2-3	TGTGCCAGCAGCCCTAGTGGGGACAGAGCCTCGGTTACGCAGTATTTT	CASSPSGDRASVTQYF
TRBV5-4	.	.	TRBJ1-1	TGTGCCAGCAGCTTGGTTGGCAGCCAGGATGAAGCTTTCTTT	CASSLVGSQDEAFF
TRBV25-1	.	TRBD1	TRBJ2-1	TGTGCCAGCAGTTGGGCGGGGACAGGCCTCAATGAGCAGTTCTTC	CASSWAGTGLNEQFF
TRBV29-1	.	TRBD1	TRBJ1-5	TGCAGCGTCCGGACAGGGGAGGCTCAGCCCCAGCATTTT	CSVRTGEAQPQHF